This is a list of T cell receptor beta chains from one sample in a study of blood T cell repertoires in COVID-19. Sequencing used immunoSEQ multiplex PCR; TCRdb keeps in-frame clones, though not all of them. The sample has roughly 220,000 clones, 70% to 90% seen once; the top ten hold around 3%. The sequenced material came from peripheral blood. Source of these receptors: a man over 45 who had recovered from COVID-19. CDR3s include the opening cysteine and the closing phenylalanine or tryptophan. A D gene is named only where the DNA matches it firmly. Size is omitted from some rows. Given values are once, few, many or a class for expanded clones.

>TRBV9|NA|TRBJ2-6|TRBD2
CASSVGVSGSSGANVLTF
TGTGCCAGCAGCGTAGGGGTTAGCGGGAGTTCTGGGGCCAACGTCCTGACTTTC
>TRBV6-5|NA|TRBJ2-3|TRBD1
CASSPQGAVSDTQYF
TGTGCCAGCAGCCCACAGGGGGCAGTGTCAGATACGCAGTATTTT
>TRBV7-8|NA|TRBJ2-2|NA
CASSLNSVTGELFF
TGTGCCAGCAGCCTAAACAGTGTCACCGGGGAGCTGTTTTTT
>TRBV27|once|TRBJ2-2|NA
CASKLSGQTITGELFF
TGTGCCAGCAAGTTGTCTGGACAAACCATCACCGGGGAGCTGTTTTTT
>TRBV6-5|NA|TRBJ2-1|TRBD1
CASSYSGTGIYNEQFF
TGTGCCAGCAGTTACTCAGGGACAGGGATATACAATGAGCAGTTCTTC
>TRBV4-1|NA|TRBJ2-3|TRBD2
CASSQDFGSGRGRSDTQYF
TGCGCCAGCAGCCAAGATTTTGGTAGCGGGAGGGGTAGGTCAGATACGCAGTATTTT
>TRBV10-3|once|TRBJ1-1|TRBD1
CAISSIDRGQMNTEAFF
TGTGCCATCAGTTCAATTGACAGGGGGCAAATGAACACTGAAGCTTTCTTT
>TRBV19|NA|TRBJ2-5|TRBD1
CASRFNDRVRETQYF
TGTGCCAGTAGATTCAACGACAGGGTGAGGGAGACCCAGTACTTC
>TRBV27|once|TRBJ2-1|TRBD2
CASSPGETSGLRRGSHEQFF
TGTGCCAGCAGTCCCGGGGAGACTAGCGGGCTTCGTCGGGGGTCCCATGAGCAGTTCTTC
>TRBV10-3|NA|TRBJ2-3|TRBD1
CAISPGQSTDTQYF
TGTGCCATCAGTCCGGGACAGTCCACAGATACGCAGTATTTT
>TRBV19|NA|TRBJ2-1|TRBD2
CASRISGSGSYNEQFF
TGTGCCAGTAGGATTAGCGGGAGCGGTAGCTACAATGAGCAGTTCTTC
>TRBV11-2|NA|TRBJ2-5|NA
CASSPMEGTQYF
TGTGCCAGCAGCCCCATGGAGGGGACCCAGTACTTC
>TRBV5-1|few|TRBJ2-7|TRBD2
CASSLVVAGGYEQYF
TGCGCCAGCAGCTTGGTAGTAGCGGGAGGATACGAGCAGTACTTC
>TRBV27|NA|TRBJ2-7|NA
CASSLRCF
TGTGCCAGCAGTTTGAGATGCTTC
>TRBV6-5|few|TRBJ2-5|NA
CASSYLGGYQETQYF
TGTGCCAGCAGTTACCTCGGGGGATACCAAGAGACCCAGTACTTC
>TRBV7-6|NA|TRBJ1-1|TRBD1
CASSSEGGPWTEAFF
TGTGCCAGCAGCTCGGAAGGGGGCCCATGGACTGAAGCTTTCTTT
>TRBV9|NA|TRBJ1-4|TRBD1
CASSADREREKLFF
TGTGCCAGCAGCGCCGACAGGGAAAGAGAAAAACTGTTTTTT
>TRBV28|few|TRBJ2-3|TRBD2
CASSLFASGSPDTQYF
TGTGCCAGCAGTTTATTTGCTAGCGGGAGCCCAGATACGCAGTATTTT
>TRBV7-8|NA|TRBJ1-2|TRBD1
CASSLERGPNYGYTF
TGTGCCAGCAGCTTAGAGAGGGGGCCTAACTATGGCTACACCTTC
>TRBV5-1|NA|TRBJ1-1|TRBD1
CASSRQGTNTEAFF
TGCGCCAGCAGCAGACAGGGGACGAACACTGAAGCTTTCTTT
>TRBV11-2|NA|TRBJ2-3|TRBD1
CASSLGTGLGTDTQYF
TGTGCCAGCAGCTTGGGGACAGGGCTTGGCACAGATACGCAGTATTTT
>TRBV14|NA|TRBJ2-7|NA
CASSPGAGVRTYEQYF
TGTGCCAGCAGCCCGGGCGCAGGGGTTAGGACCTACGAGCAGTACTTC
>TRBV6-2/TRBV6-3|few|TRBJ2-1|TRBD2
CASSSGTSGRNEQFF
TGTGCCAGCAGCTCCGGGACTAGCGGGAGAAATGAGCAGTTCTTC
>TRBV18|NA|TRBJ1-4|TRBD1
CASSPRTGGLTNEKLFF
TGTGCCAGCTCACCTAGGACAGGGGGCTTGACTAATGAAAAACTGTTTTTT
>TRBV19|NA|TRBJ2-5|NA
CASSIWDKQETQYF
TGTGCCAGTAGTATATGGGACAAACAAGAGACCCAGTACTTC
>TRBV28|NA|TRBJ2-1|NA
CASSLPKRGGSYNEQFF
TGTGCCAGCAGTTTACCAAAAAGGGGTGGTTCCTACAATGAGCAGTTCTTC
>TRBV11-3|NA|TRBJ2-3|TRBD2
CASSSGGDTQYF
TGTGCCAGCAGCTCCGGGGGGGATACGCAGTATTTT
>TRBV6-5|NA|TRBJ2-7|NA
CASSYGVEGYEQYF
TGTGCCAGCAGTTACGGTGTGGAGGGTTACGAGCAGTACTTC
>TRBV27|NA|TRBJ2-7|TRBD2
CASAPLAGGSYEQYF
TGTGCCAGTGCCCCCCTCGCGGGAGGGAGTTACGAGCAGTACTTC
>TRBV18|few|TRBJ2-7|TRBD1
CASSSQGQGYEQYF
TGTGCCAGCTCATCACAGGGACAGGGCTACGAGCAGTACTTC
>TRBV29-1|NA|TRBJ1-1|NA
CSVATRGGEAFF
TGCAGCGTTGCTACCAGGGGAGGGGAAGCTTTCTTT
>TRBV10-2|NA|TRBJ2-5|TRBD2
CASRPGLAEQETQYF
TGCGCCAGCAGGCCGGGACTAGCGGAACAAGAGACCCAGTACTTC
>TRBV20-1|NA|TRBJ2-7|NA
CSAVSSYEQYF
TGCAGTGCGGTTAGCTCCTACGAGCAGTACTTC
>TRBV7-8|many|TRBJ2-2|TRBD2
CASSLVGRATGELFF
TGTGCCAGCAGCTTAGTCGGGAGGGCCACCGGGGAGCTGTTTTTT
>TRBV7-6|once|TRBJ2-6|TRBD1
CASVDRDHSGANVLTF
TGTGCCAGCGTGGACAGGGACCACTCTGGGGCCAACGTCCTGACTTTC
>TRBV6-6|NA|TRBJ2-7|TRBD1
CASSYPGQGSTYEQYF
TGTGCCAGCAGTTACCCCGGACAGGGTTCGACCTACGAGCAGTACTTC
>TRBV11-2|NA|TRBJ1-5|NA
CASSLGARGIRQPQHF
TGTGCCAGCAGCTTAGGGGCCAGGGGTATCAGGCAGCCCCAGCATTTT
>TRBV7-8|NA|TRBJ2-1|TRBD2
CASSPPFPAGGSSYNEQFF
TGTGCCAGCAGCCCCCCCTTCCCCGCGGGAGGGAGCTCCTACAATGAGCAGTTCTTC
>TRBV4-1|NA|TRBJ2-2|NA
CASSPGPGDTGELFF
TGCGCCAGCAGCCCGGGACCGGGGGACACCGGGGAGCTGTTTTTT
>TRBV12-3/TRBV12-4|few|TRBJ1-1|NA
CASTTQVNTEAFF
TGTGCCAGCACCACTCAAGTGAACACTGAAGCTTTCTTT
>TRBV3-1/TRBV3-2|NA|TRBJ2-1|NA
CASRTSQSREQFF
TGTGCCAGCAGGACAAGCCAGTCGCGTGAGCAGTTCTTC
>TRBV18|NA|TRBJ1-1|NA
CASSTTGRGNTEAFF
TGTGCCAGCTCAACTACAGGGCGCGGAAACACTGAAGCTTTCTTT
>TRBV18|NA|TRBJ2-7|NA
CASSSSSYEQYF
TGTGCCAGCTCATCGAGCTCCTACGAGCAGTACTTC
>TRBV2|NA|TRBJ2-1|NA
CASAPGLTKEQFF
TGTGCCAGCGCCCCGGGACTCACAAAGGAGCAGTTCTTC
>TRBV5-8|NA|TRBJ1-5|TRBD1
CASSLGQPLNSNQPQHF
TGTGCCAGCAGCCTGGGACAGCCTCTAAATAGCAATCAGCCCCAGCATTTT
>TRBV6-5|once|TRBJ2-7|NA
CASIGQGGPYEQYF
TGTGCCAGCATAGGGCAGGGTGGGCCCTACGAGCAGTACTTC
>TRBV19|NA|TRBJ2-3|TRBD2
CASRSSGRGDTQYF
TGTGCCAGTAGAAGCAGCGGGAGAGGGGATACGCAGTATTTT
>TRBV3-1/TRBV3-2|once|TRBJ2-5|TRBD2
CASSVGLAGEGEETQYF
TGTGCCAGCAGCGTCGGACTAGCGGGAGAGGGGGAGGAGACCCAGTACTTC
>TRBV28|NA|TRBJ1-3|NA
CASSFRGGGNTIYF
TGTGCCAGCAGTTTCCGGGGAGGTGGAAACACCATATATTTT
>TRBV27|NA|TRBJ2-3|TRBD1
CASGQGVSDTQYF
TGTGCCAGTGGACAGGGGGTTTCGGATACGCAGTATTTT
>TRBV10-1|once|TRBJ1-4|NA
CASSGADEKLFF
TGCGCCAGCAGTGGGGCAGACGAAAAACTGTTTTTT
>TRBV19|few|TRBJ1-4|NA
CASRLQESSEKLFF
TGTGCCAGTAGACTACAGGAAAGTTCTGAAAAACTGTTTTTT
>TRBV6-6|NA|TRBJ2-3|TRBD2
CASTKRLAATDTQYF
TGTGCCAGCACAAAGAGACTAGCGGCGACAGATACGCAGTATTTT
>TRBV6-1|NA|TRBJ2-7|NA
CASSLALGYEQYF
TGTGCCAGCAGTCTAGCCCTGGGGTACGAGCAGTACTTC
>TRBV9|NA|TRBJ2-7|TRBD1
CASSTGTGLSYEQYF
TGTGCCAGCAGCACCGGGACAGGGTTGTCCTACGAGCAGTACTTC
>TRBV28|once|TRBJ2-7|TRBD2
CASSFGGSRSYEQYF
TGTGCCAGCAGTTTTGGCGGGAGCAGGTCCTACGAGCAGTACTTC
>TRBV4-1|NA|TRBJ2-2|NA
CASSHRLANTGELFF
TGCGCCAGCAGCCACCGACTAGCGAACACCGGGGAGCTGTTTTTT
>TRBV28|NA|TRBJ2-1|NA
CASSSDRPPATNEQFF
TGTGCCAGCAGCTCTGACAGACCCCCTGCCACCAATGAGCAGTTCTTC
>TRBV15|NA|TRBJ2-7|TRBD2
CATSRDLISGSTSYEQYF
TGTGCCACCAGCAGAGATCTGATTAGCGGGAGCACCTCCTACGAGCAGTACTTC
>TRBV28|NA|TRBJ2-7|NA
CASTQLQGEQYF
TGTGCCAGCACACAACTGCAGGGCGAGCAGTACTTC